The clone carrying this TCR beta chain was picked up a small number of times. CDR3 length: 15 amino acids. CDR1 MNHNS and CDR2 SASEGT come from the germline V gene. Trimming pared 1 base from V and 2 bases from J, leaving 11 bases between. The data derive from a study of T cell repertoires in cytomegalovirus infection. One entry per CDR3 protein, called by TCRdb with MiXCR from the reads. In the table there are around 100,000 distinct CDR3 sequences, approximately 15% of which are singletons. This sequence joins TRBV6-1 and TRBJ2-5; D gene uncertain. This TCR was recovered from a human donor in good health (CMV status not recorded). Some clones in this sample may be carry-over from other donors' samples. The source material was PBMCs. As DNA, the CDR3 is TGTGCCAGCAGTGAAGTTTTAGTCCTACAAGAGACCCAGTACTTC. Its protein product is CASSEVLVLQETQYF.